What follows are 12 T cell receptor beta chains derived from one specimen sequenced in a study of blood T cell repertoires in COVID-19. The repertoire was sequenced with immunoSEQ multiplex PCR; TCRdb's copy has only in-frame clones and lacks some. The sample contains under 15,000 clones, approximately 82% of which appear only once. The sample taken for sequencing was peripheral blood. These receptor sequences come from a human donor in a cohort sampled during active COVID-19.

This chain uses TRBV5-4 with TRBJ2-7; TRBD1 aligns across 7 bases. Germline assignment: CDR1 SGHNT and CDR2 YYREEE (reference sequence). V trimming: 4 bases; J trimming: 7 bases; junction bases outside the gene matches: 8. The CDR3 contains 13 residues. The CDR3 loop is CASSARQGPEQYF. In DNA, the CDR3 is TGTGCCAGCAGCGCCCGACAGGGCCCAGAGCAGTACTTC.

The CDR3 spells CAISPGMGNQPQHF. CDR3 DNA: TGTGCCATCAGTCCAGGGATGGGCAATCAGCCCCAGCATTTT. The genes are TRBV10-3 and TRBJ1-5, with a weak D call TRBD1 (5 bases). The CDR3 runs to 14 residues. Trimming stripped 5 bases from V and 2 bases from J, with 10 bases between. CDR1 is ENHRY, CDR2 SYGVKD, per germline.

The chain uses TRBV7-2 and TRBJ1-2; TRBD1 is a possible D gene (6 bases). Germline lookup yields CDR1 SGHTA and CDR2 FQGNSA. Trimming pared 5 bases from V and 7 bases from J, leaving 20 bases between. CDR3 length: 15 amino acids. The CDR3 spells CASSPTIQGPGGYTF. Written as DNA, the CDR3 is TGTGCCAGCAGCCCGACCATACAGGGACCAGGTGGCTACACCTTC.

The chain combines TRBV6-1 with TRBJ2-3, with TRBD2 matching over 8 bases. Germline V gives CDR1 MNHNS, CDR2 SASEGT. There are 17 residues in the CDR3. V shed 3 bases, J shed 6 bases, and the junction held 14 bases outside the gene matches. The CDR3 nucleotides read TGTGCCAGCAGTGATCTGGGGGCGGGGGGCCTCAAGGATACGCAGTATTTT. Protein: CASSDLGAGGLKDTQYF.

This clone came up once. The rearrangement links TRBV5-1 to TRBJ1-3; the match to TRBD1 covers 7 bases. J lost 7 bases, V lost 4 bases, and 11 bases had no gene match. The V gene's germline CDR1 is SGHRS and CDR2 YFSETQ. The CDR3 has 15 amino acids. The CDR3 nucleotides are TGCGCCAGCAGCCGTGGGGGGACAGAGGGGAACACCATATATTTT. The encoded protein is CASSRGGTEGNTIYF.

For this clone: Other DNA sequences in this specimen translate into the identical CDR3. The chain recombines TRBV7-3 with TRBJ1-2; no definite D call. V lost 3 bases, J lost 4 bases, and 12 bases lay in between. The CDR3 contains 14 residues. CDR1 and CDR2 from the germline V gene are SGHTA and FQGTGA. In nucleotides, the CDR3 is TGTGCCAGCAGCTTGGGCCCTGGGAGCTATGGCTACACCTTC. It translates to CASSLGPGSYGYTF.

This sequence joins TRBV19 and TRBJ2-3; 12 nucleotides agree with TRBD1. This CDR3 region has 14 residues. Germline V gene sequence: CDR1 LNHDA, CDR2 SQIVND (reference sequence). Trimming took 4 bases from V and 5 from J; bases not matched to a gene: 1. The CDR3: CASSRDRGRDTQYF. CDR3 nucleotide sequence: TGTGCCAGTAGTAGGGACAGGGGGCGAGATACGCAGTATTTT.

The gene calls are TRBV2 and TRBJ2-3; D is possibly TRBD2 (6 bases). The CDR3 sequence is 14 residues long. The germline V gene encodes CDR1 SNHLY and CDR2 FYNNEI. V lost 7 bases and J 2 bases, leaving 13 bases between the germline ends. The DNA for the CDR3 is TGTGCCAGCACCGGACTAAACCCCACAGATACGCAGTATTTT. Its protein product is CASTGLNPTDTQYF.

This clone was seen a few times. The J gene is TRBJ1-5, the V gene TRBV19, with 7 bases lining up with TRBD1. This CDR3 has 16 residues. Germline trimming cut 0 bases from V and 4 bases from J; bases unmatched to any gene: 6. The V gene's germline CDR1 is LNHDA and CDR2 SQIVND (reference sequence). The chain's CDR3 is CASSIEQQGTNQPQHF. CDR3 coding DNA: TGTGCCAGTAGTATAGAACAACAGGGGACAAATCAGCCCCAGCATTTT. Variable domain in full (rest from reference TRBV19 and TRBJ1-5): DGGITQSPKYLFRKEGQNVTLSCEQNLNHDAMYWYRQDPGQGLRLIYYSQIVNDFQKGDIAEGYSVSREKKESFPLTVTSAQKNPTAFYLCASSIEQQGTNQPQHFGDGTRLSIL.

The genes are TRBV5-1 and TRBJ2-4; the match to TRBD1 covers 9 bases. Trimming cost V 0 bases and J 8 bases; bases outside gene matches: 0. Germline V gene lookup returns CDR1 SGHRS and CDR2 YFSETQ. The CDR3 runs to 13 residues. In DNA form, the CDR3 reads TGCGCCAGCAGCTTGGGACAGGGGGACATTCAGTACTTC. This gives the protein CASSLGQGDIQYF.

This sequence joins TRBV9 and TRBJ2-1; 8 positions match TRBD1. V was pared by 3 bases and J by 6 bases, with 2 bases of the junction left unmatched. This CDR3 comprises 13 residues. The germline V gene encodes CDR1 SGDLS and CDR2 YYNGEE. CDR3 DNA sequence: TGTGCCAGCAGCGAGACAGGGGTCAATGAGCAGTTCTTC. Translated, it gives CASSETGVNEQFF.

This clone was picked up a small number of times. The chain recombines TRBV7-2 with TRBJ2-7; 8 nucleotides line up with TRBD2. This CDR3 comprises 14 residues. V was pared by 1 base and J by 3 bases, with 2 bases of the junction left unmatched. Germline V gene data show CDR1 as SGHTA and CDR2 as FQGNSA. The CDR3 reads CASSLVRGDYEQYF. CDR3 bases: TGTGCCAGCAGCTTAGTGCGGGGGGACTACGAGCAGTACTTC. The whole variable domain, filled in from reference TRBV7-2 and TRBJ2-7, reads GAGVSQSPSNKVTEKGKDVELRCDPISGHTALYWYRQSLGQGLEFLIYFQGNSAPDKSGLPSDRFSAERTGGSVSTLTIQRTQQEDSAVYLCASSLVRGDYEQYFGPGTRLTVT.